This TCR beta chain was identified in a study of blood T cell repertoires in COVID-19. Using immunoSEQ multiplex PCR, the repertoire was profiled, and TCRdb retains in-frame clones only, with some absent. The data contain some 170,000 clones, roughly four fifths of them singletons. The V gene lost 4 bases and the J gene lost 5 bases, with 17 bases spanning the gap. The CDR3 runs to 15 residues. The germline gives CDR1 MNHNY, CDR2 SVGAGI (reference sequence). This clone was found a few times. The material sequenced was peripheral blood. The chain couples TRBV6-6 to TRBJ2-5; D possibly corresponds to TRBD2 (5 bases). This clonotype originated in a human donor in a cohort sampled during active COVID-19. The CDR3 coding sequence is TGTGCCAGCAGTTCCTCGACCGGGCCGGGGGAGACCCAGTACTTC. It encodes CASSSSTGPGETQYF.